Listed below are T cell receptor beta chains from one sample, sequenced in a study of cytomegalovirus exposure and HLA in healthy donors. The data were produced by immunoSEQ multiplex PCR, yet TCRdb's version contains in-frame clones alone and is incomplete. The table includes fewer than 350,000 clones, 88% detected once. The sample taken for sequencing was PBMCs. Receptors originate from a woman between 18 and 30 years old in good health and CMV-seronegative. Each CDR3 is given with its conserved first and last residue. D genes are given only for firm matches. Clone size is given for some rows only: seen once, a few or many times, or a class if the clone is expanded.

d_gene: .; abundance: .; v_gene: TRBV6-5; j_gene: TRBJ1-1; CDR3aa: CASSYGAGLNTEAFF; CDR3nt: TGTGCCAGCAGTTACGGGGCAGGGTTGAACACTGAAGCTTTCTTT
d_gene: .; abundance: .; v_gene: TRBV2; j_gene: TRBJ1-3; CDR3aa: CASSEAPPGHLTSGNTIYF; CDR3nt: TGTGCCAGCAGTGAAGCGCCTCCGGGACACCTAACCTCTGGAAACACCATATATTTT
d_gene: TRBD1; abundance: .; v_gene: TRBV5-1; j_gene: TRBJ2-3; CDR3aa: CASSLGQVTDTQYF; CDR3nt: TGCGCCAGCAGCCTAGGACAGGTAACAGATACGCAGTATTTT
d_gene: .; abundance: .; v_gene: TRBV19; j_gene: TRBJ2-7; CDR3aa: CASSIGGPPYEQYF; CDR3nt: TGTGCCAGTAGTATAGGAGGCCCCCCCTACGAGCAGTACTTC
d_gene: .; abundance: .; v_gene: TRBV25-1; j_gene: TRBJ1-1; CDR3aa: CASSDSIGGNTEAFF; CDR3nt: TGTGCCAGCAGTGATTCGATAGGGGGAAACACTGAAGCTTTCTTT
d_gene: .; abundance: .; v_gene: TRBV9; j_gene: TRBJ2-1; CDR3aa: CASSGSGPRNEQFF; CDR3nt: TGTGCCAGCAGCGGCTCTGGTCCGAGGAATGAGCAGTTCTTC
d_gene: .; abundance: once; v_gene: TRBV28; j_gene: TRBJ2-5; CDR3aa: CASSLWGDIPETQYF; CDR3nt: TGTGCCAGCAGTTTATGGGGGGACATTCCGGAGACCCAGTACTTC
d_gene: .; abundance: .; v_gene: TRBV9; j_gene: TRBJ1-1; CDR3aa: CASSVDQVNTEAFF; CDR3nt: TGTGCCAGCAGCGTAGACCAGGTTAACACTGAAGCTTTCTTT
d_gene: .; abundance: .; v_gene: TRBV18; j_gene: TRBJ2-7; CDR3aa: CASSPLSDSSYEQYF; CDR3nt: TGTGCCAGCTCACCGCTTTCGGACAGCTCCTACGAGCAGTACTTC
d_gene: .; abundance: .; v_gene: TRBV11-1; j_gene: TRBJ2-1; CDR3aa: CASSFGQSSYNEQFF; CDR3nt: TGTGCCAGCAGCTTCGGACAGAGCTCCTACAATGAGCAGTTCTTC
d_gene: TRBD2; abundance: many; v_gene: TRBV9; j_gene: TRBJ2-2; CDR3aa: CASSLLAGGNTGELFF; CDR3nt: TGTGCCAGCAGCCTGCTAGCGGGAGGCAACACCGGGGAGCTGTTTTTT
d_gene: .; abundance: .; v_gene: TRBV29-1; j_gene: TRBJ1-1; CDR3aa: CSVVQGNTEAFF; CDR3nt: TGCAGCGTCGTACAGGGAAACACTGAAGCTTTCTTT
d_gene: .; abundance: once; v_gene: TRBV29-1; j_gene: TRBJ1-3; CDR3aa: CSVEEGHSSGNTIYF; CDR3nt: TGCAGCGTTGAAGAGGGACATAGCTCTGGAAACACCATATATTTT
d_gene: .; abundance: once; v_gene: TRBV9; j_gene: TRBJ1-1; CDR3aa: CASSVSRNTEAFF; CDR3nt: TGTGCCAGCAGCGTATCCAGAAACACTGAAGCTTTCTTT
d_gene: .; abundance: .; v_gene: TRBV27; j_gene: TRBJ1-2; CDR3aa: CASSLTAGNYGYTF; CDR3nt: TGTGCCAGCAGTTTAACGGCAGGCAACTATGGCTACACCTTC
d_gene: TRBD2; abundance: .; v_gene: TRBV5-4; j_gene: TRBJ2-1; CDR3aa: CASTPGTSGTIANEQFF; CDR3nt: TGTGCCAGCACCCCCGGGACTAGCGGGACGATAGCGAATGAGCAGTTCTTC
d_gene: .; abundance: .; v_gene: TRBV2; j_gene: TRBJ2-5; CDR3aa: CASDRLVGETQYF; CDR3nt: TGTGCCAGCGATAGACTAGTTGGGGAGACCCAGTACTTC
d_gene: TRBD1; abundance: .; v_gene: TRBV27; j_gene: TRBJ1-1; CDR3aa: CASSHQTGDTEAFF; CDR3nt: TGTGCCAGCAGTCATCAGACAGGGGACACTGAAGCTTTCTTT
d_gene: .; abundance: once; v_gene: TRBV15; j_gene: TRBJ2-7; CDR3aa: CATSRDHGTPISYEQYF; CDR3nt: TGTGCCACCAGCAGAGATCACGGGACACCTATCTCCTACGAGCAGTACTTC
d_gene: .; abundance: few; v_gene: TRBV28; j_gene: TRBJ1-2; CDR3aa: CASSSSYYGYTF; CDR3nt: TGTGCCAGCAGCAGTTCATACTATGGCTACACCTTC
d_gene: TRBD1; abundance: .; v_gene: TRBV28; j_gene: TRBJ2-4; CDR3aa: CASSLTRGGTGTNF; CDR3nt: TGTGCCAGCAGTTTAACCCGAGGGGGGACAGGGACGAACTTC
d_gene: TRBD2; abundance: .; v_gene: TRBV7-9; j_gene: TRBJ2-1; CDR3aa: CASSKPSGLEQFF; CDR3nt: TGTGCCAGCAGCAAACCTAGCGGATTAGAGCAGTTCTTC
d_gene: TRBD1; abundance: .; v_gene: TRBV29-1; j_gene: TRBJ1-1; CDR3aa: CSVAGRQGATEAFF; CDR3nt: TGCAGCGTTGCGGGTCGGCAGGGGGCCACTGAAGCTTTCTTT
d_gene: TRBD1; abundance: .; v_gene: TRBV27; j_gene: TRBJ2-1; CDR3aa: CASSLETGGSDEQFF; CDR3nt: TGTGCCAGCAGTTTGGAGACAGGGGGTTCCGATGAGCAGTTCTTC
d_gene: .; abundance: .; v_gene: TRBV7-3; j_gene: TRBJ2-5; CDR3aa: CASSLSGQETQYF; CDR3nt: TGTGCCAGCAGCCTTAGCGGTCAAGAGACCCAGTACTTC
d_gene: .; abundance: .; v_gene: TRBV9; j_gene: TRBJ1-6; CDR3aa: CASSVGVSGNSPLHF; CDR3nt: TGTGCCAGCAGCGTAGGGGTGTCAGGTAATTCACCCCTCCACTTT
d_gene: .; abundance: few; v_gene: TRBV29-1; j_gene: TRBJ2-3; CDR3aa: CSVANPETTPYPAQYF; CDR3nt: TGCAGCGTTGCAAACCCAGAGACTACCCCCTACCCGGCGCAGTATTTT
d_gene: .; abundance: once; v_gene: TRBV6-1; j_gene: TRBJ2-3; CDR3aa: CASSERGHTQYF; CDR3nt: TGTGCCAGCAGTGAAAGGGGTCATACGCAGTATTTT
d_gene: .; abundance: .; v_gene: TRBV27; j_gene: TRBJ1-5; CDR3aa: CASSPAGSNQPQHF; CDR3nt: TGTGCCAGCAGCCCAGCCGGGAGCAATCAGCCCCAGCATTTT
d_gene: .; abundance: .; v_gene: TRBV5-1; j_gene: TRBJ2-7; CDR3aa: CASSAGHYEQYF; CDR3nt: TGCGCCAGCAGCGCAGGACACTACGAGCAGTACTTC
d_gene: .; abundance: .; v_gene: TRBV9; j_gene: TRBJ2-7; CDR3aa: CASSPRRTDYEQYF; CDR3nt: TGTGCCAGCAGCCCACGTAGGACAGATTACGAGCAGTACTTC
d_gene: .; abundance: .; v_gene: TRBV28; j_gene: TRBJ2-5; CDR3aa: CASSGILLQPKETQYF; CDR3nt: TGTGCCAGCAGCGGGATTCTTCTACAACCCAAAGAGACCCAGTACTTC
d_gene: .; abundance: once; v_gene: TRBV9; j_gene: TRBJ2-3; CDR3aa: CASSVVRGSTDTQYF; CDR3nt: TGTGCCAGCAGCGTAGTAAGGGGCAGCACAGATACGCAGTATTTT
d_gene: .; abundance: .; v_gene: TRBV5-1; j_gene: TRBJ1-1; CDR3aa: CASSSDGQPNTEAFF; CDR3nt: TGCGCCAGCAGCTCGGATGGACAGCCGAACACTGAAGCTTTCTTT
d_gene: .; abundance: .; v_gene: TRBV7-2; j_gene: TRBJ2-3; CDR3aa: CASKQISTDTQYF; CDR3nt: TGTGCCAGCAAACAAATTAGCACAGATACGCAGTATTTT
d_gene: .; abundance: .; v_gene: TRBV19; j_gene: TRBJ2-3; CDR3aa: CASNQGVGLDTQYF; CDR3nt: TGTGCCAGTAATCAAGGGGTGGGGCTAGATACGCAGTATTTT
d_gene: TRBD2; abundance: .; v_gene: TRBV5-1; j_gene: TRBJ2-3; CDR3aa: CASSYKPGLAGGPGIDTQYF; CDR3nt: TGCGCCAGCAGCTATAAGCCGGGACTAGCGGGAGGGCCCGGTATAGATACGCAGTATTTT
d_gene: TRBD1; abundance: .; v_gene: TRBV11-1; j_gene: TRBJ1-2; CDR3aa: CASTATGRGGYTF; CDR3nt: TGTGCCAGCACCGCGACAGGGCGGGGTGGCTACACCTTC
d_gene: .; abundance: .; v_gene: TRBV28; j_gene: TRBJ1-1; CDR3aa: CASSLFQGLGWDTEAFF; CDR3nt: TGTGCCAGCAGTTTATTTCAGGGTTTGGGATGGGACACTGAAGCTTTCTTT
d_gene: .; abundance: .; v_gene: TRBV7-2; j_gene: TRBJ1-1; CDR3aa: CASSTGQGFRAFF; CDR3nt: TGTGCCAGCAGCACCGGGCAGGGTTTCCGGGCTTTCTTT
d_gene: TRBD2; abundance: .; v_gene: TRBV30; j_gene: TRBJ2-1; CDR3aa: CAWSGPGGRNNEQFF; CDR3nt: TGTGCCTGGAGTGGGCCGGGGGGGCGGAACAATGAGCAGTTCTTC
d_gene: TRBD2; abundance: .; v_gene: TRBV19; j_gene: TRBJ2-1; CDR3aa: CASSMNAGVPNEQFF; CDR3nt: TGTGCCAGTAGTATGAACGCGGGAGTCCCCAATGAGCAGTTCTTC
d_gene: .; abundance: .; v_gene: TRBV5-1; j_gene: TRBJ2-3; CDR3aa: CASSLAGDPTDTQYF; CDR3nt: TGCGCCAGCAGCTTGGCAGGGGACCCCACAGATACGCAGTATTTT
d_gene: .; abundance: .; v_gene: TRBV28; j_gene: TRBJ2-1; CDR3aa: CASRQSGRSGVFF; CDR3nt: TGTGCCAGCAGACAATCTGGAAGGTCAGGGGTGTTCTTC
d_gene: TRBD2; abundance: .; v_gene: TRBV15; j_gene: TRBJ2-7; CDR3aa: CATSSRTSGRVSFNEQYF; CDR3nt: TGTGCCACCAGCTCTCGGACTAGCGGGAGGGTTTCATTCAACGAGCAGTACTTC
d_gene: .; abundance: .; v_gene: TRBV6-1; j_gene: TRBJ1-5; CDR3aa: CASIGDNGGYQPQHF; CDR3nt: TGTGCCAGCATTGGGGATAACGGAGGGTATCAGCCCCAGCATTTT
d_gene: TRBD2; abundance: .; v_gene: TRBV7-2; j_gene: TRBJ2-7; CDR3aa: CASSLGSGSSYEQYF; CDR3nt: TGTGCCAGCAGCCTCGGTAGCGGGAGTTCCTACGAGCAGTACTTC
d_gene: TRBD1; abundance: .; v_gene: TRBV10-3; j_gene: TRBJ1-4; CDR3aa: CAIAGGRGTGEKLFF; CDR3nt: TGTGCCATCGCAGGGGGCAGGGGAACTGGTGAAAAACTGTTTTTT
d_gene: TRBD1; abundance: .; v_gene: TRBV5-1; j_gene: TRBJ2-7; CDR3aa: CASSLGQGIGDEQYF; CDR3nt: TGCGCCAGCAGCCTAGGACAGGGGATAGGCGACGAGCAGTACTTC
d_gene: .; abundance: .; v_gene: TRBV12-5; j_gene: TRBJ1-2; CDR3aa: CASGLPETGLTYYGYTF; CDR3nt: TGTGCTAGTGGTTTGCCCGAAACAGGGCTAACCTACTATGGCTACACCTTC
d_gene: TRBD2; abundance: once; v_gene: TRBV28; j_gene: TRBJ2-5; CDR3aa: CASNGRIKREGLGTQYF; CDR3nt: TGTGCCAGCAACGGCAGGATTAAGCGGGAGGGCCTGGGGACCCAGTACTTC
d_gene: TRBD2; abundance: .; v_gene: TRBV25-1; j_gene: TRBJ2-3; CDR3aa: CASAGGGGTRTDTQYF; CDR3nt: TGTGCCAGCGCGGGGGGCGGCGGGACTCGCACAGATACGCAGTATTTT
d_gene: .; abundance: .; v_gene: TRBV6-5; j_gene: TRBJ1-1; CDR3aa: CASTRGGTEAFF; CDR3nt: TGTGCCAGCACCAGGGGAGGGACTGAAGCTTTCTTT
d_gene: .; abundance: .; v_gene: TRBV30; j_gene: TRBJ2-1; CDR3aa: CATQTDRPRRVQFF; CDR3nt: TGTGCCACTCAGACAGACAGGCCCCGAAGAGTGCAGTTCTTC
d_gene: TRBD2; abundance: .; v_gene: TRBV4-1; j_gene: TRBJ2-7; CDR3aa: CASSQEGRGSIPYEQYF; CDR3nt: TGCGCCAGCAGCCAAGAAGGGAGGGGCTCCATACCCTACGAGCAGTACTTC
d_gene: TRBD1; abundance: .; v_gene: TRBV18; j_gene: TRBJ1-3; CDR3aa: CASSTGTVRTSGNTIYF; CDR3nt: TGTGCCAGCTCAACGGGGACAGTCCGGACCTCTGGAAACACCATATATTTT